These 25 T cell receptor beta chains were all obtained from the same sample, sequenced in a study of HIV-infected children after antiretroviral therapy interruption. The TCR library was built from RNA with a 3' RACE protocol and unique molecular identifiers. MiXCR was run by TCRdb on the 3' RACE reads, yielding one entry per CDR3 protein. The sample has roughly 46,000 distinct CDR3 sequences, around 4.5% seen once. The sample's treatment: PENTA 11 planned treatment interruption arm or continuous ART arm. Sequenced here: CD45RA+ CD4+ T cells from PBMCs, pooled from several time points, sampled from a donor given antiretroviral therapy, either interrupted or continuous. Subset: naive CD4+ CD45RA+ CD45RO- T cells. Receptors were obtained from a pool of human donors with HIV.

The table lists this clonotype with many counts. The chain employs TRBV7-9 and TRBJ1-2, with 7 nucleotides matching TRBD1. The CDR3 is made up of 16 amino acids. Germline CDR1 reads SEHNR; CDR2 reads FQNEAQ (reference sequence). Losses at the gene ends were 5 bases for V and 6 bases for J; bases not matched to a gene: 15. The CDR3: CASSLPPRDRPDGYTF. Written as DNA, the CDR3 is TGTGCCAGCAGCCTCCCCCCCCGGGACAGACCTGATGGCTACACCTTC.

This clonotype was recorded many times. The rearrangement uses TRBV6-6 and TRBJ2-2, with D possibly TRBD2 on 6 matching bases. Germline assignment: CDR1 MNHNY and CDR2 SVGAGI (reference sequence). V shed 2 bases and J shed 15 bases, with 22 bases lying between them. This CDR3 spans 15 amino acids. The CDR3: CASSYLVDSPGGVFF. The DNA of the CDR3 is TGTGCCAGCAGTTACCTAGTTGACTCGCCCGGAGGGGTGTTTTTT.

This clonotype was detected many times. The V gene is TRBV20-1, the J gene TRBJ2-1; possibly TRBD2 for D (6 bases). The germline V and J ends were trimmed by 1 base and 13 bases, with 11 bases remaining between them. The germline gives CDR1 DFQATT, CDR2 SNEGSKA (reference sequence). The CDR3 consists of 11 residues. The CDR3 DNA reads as TGCAGTGCTAGAGTGTTAGCGGATCAGTTCTTC. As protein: CSARVLADQFF.

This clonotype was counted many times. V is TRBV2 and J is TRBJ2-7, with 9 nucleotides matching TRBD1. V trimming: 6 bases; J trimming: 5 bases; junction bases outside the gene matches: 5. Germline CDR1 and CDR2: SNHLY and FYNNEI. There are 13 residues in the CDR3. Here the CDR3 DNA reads TGTGCCAGCAGCCGACAGGGGGGTAACGAGCAGTACTTC. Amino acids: CASSRQGGNEQYF.

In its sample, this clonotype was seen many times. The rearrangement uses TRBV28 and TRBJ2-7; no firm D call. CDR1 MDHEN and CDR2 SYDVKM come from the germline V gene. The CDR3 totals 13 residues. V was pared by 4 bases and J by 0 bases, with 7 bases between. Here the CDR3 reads CASSSEASYEQYF. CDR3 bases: TGTGCCAGCAGTTCGGAAGCCTCCTACGAGCAGTACTTC.

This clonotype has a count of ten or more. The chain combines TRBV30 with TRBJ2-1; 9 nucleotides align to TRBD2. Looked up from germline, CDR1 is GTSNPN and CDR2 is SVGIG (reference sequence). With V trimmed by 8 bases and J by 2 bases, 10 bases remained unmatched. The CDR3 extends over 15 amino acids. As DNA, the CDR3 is TGTGCCGGAGATGGCGGGGGGGGAACCTACAATGAGCAGTTCTTC. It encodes CAGDGGGGTYNEQFF.

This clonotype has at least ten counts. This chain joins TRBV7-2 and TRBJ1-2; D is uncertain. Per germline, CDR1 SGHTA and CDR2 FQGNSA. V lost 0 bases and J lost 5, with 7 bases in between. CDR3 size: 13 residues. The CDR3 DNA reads TGTGCCAGCAGCTTAGCAGGCCCTTATGGCTACACCTTC. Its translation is CASSLAGPYGYTF. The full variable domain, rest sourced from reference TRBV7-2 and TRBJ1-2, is GAGVSQSPSNKVTEKGKDVELRCDPISGHTALYWYRQSLGQGLEFLIYFQGNSAPDKSGLPSDRFSAERTGGSVSTLTIQRTQQEDSAVYLCASSLAGPYGYTFGSGTRLTVV.

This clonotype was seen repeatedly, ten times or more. CDR3 DNA: TGCGCCAGCAGTCAATCTATTAGAGACAGGGAAGCTGAAGCTTTCTTT. Amino acid sequence: CASSQSIRDREAEAFF. J is TRBJ1-1 and V is TRBV23-1, with 7 positions matching TRBD1. TRBV23-1 is known as an ORF, though its function is uncertain. This CDR3 region has 16 residues. The ends lost 0 bases at V and 6 bases at J; junction bases unmatched: 10.

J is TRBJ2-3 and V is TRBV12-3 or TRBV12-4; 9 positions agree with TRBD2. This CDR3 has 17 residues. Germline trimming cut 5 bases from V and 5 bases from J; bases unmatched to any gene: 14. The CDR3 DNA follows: TGTGCCAGCAGTCCCTGGATAGCGGGGGCCAGGGAAGATACGCAGTATTTT. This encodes CASSPWIAGAREDTQYF.

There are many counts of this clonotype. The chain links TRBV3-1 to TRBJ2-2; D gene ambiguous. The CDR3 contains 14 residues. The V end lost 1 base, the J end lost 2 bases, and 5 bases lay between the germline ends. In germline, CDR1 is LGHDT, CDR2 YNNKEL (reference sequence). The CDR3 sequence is CASSQVANTGELFF. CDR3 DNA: TGTGCCAGCAGCCAAGTAGCAAACACCGGGGAGCTGTTTTTT. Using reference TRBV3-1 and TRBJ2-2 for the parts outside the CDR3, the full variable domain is DTAVSQTPKYLVTQMGNDKSIKCEQNLGHDTMYWYKQDSKKFLKIMFSYNNKELIINETVPNRFSPKSPDKAHLNLHINSLELGDSAVYFCASSQVANTGELFFGEGSRLTVL.

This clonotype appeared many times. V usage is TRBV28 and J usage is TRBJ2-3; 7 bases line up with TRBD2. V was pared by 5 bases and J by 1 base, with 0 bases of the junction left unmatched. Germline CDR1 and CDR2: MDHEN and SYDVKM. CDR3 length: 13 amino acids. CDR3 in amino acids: CASSAGGTDTQYF. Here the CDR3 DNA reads TGTGCCAGCAGTGCGGGGGGCACAGATACGCAGTATTTT. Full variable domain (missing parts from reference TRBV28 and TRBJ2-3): DVKVTQSSRYLVKRTGEKVFLECVQDMDHENMFWYRQDPGLGLRLIYFSYDVKMKEKGDIPEGYSVSREKKERFSLILESASTNQTSMYLCASSAGGTDTQYFGPGTRLTVL.

The CDR3 reads CASSRPRGGLTDTQYF. The DNA for the CDR3 is TGTGCCAGCAGCCGGCCCCGGGGGGGCCTGACAGATACGCAGTATTTT. The chain joins TRBV14 to TRBJ2-3; 8 nucleotides align to TRBD2. J gave up 3 bases and V 4 bases, and 9 bases lay outside the gene matches. CDR3 length equals 16 residues. Per germline, CDR1 SGHDN and CDR2 FVKESK.

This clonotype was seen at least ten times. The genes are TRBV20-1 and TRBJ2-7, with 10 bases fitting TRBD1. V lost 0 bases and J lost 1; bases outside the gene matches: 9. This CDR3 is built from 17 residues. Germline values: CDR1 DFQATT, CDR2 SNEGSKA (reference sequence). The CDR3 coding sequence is TGCAGTGCTAGAGATGAGCCGGGACAGGGGTCTTCCTACGAGCAGTACTTC. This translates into CSARDEPGQGSSYEQYF.

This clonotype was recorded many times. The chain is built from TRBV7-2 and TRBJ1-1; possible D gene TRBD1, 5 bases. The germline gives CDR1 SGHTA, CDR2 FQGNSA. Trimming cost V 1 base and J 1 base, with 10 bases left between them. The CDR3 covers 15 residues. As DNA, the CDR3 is TGTGCCAGCAGCTTAGGGCCCCAGGGGAACACTGAAGCTTTCTTT. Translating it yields CASSLGPQGNTEAFF.

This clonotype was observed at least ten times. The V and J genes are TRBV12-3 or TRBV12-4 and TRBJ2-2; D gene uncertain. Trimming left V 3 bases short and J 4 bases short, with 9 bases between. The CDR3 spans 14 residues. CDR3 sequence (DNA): TGTGCCAGCAGTTTGAAAGGACCCACCGGGGAGCTGTTTTTT. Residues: CASSLKGPTGELFF.

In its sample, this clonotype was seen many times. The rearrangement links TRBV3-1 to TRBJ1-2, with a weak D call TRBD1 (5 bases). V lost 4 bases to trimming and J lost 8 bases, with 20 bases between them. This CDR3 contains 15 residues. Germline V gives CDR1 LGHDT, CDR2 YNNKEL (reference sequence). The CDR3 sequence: CASSPGAGAGGGYTF. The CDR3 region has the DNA TGTGCCAGCAGCCCAGGCGCTGGGGCTGGAGGCGGCTACACCTTC.

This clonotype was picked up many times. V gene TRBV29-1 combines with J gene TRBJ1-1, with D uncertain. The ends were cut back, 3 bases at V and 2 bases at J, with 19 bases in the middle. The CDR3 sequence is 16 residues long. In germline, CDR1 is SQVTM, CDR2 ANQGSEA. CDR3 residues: CSVDPREPKKNTEAFF. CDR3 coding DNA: TGCAGCGTTGACCCCCGAGAGCCGAAGAAAAACACTGAAGCTTTCTTT. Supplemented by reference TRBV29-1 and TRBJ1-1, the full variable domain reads SAVISQKPSRDICQRGTSLTIQCQVDSQVTMMFWYRQQPGQSLTLIATANQGSEATYESGFVIDKFPISRPNLTFSTLTVSNMSPEDSSIYLCSVDPREPKKNTEAFFGQGTRLTVV.

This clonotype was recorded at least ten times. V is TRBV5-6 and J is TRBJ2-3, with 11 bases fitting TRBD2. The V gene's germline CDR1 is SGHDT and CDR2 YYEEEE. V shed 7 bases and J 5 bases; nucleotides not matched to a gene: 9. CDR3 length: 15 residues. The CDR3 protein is CASVDSGGAGDTQYF. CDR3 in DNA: TGTGCCAGCGTCGATAGCGGGGGGGCCGGAGATACGCAGTATTTT.

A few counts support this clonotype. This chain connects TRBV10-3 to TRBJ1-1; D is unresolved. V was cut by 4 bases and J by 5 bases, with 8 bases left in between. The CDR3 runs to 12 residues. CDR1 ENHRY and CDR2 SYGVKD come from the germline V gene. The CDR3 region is CAISVEQTEAFF. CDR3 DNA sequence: TGTGCCATCAGTGTCGAGCAAACTGAAGCTTTCTTT.

The CDR3: CATSDSNQGQGVRGYTF. CDR3 DNA sequence: TGTGCCACCAGTGATTCCAACCAGGGACAGGGGGTCCGTGGCTACACCTTC. The rearrangement joins TRBV24-1 to TRBJ1-2; TRBD1 agrees at 11 bases. CDR3 length: 17 residues. Germline assignment: CDR1 KGHDR and CDR2 SFDVKD. Trimming cost V 2 bases and J 7 bases; bases outside gene matches: 11.

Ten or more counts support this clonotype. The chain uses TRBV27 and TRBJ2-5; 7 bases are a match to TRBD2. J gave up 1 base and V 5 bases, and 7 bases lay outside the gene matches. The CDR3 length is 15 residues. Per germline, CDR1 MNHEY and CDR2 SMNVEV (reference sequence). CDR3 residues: CASSRGGIRQETQYF. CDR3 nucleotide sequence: TGTGCCAGCAGTCGCGGGGGTATTCGCCAAGAGACCCAGTACTTC.

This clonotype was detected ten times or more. The CDR3 spells CASSYRGSYNSPLHF. The CDR3 nucleotides read TGCGCCAGCAGTTACAGGGGTTCCTATAATTCACCCCTCCACTTT. The rearrangement links TRBV5-1 to TRBJ1-6; 7 bases fit TRBD1. Germline lookup yields CDR1 SGHRS and CDR2 YFSETQ. J was trimmed by 1 base and V by 5 bases; bases with no gene match: 3. The CDR3 is 15 amino acids.

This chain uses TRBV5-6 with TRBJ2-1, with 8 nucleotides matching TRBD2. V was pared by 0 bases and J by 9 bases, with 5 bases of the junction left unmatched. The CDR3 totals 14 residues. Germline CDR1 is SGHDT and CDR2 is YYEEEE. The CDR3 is CASSLAGGPGEQFF. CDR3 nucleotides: TGTGCCAGCAGCTTGGCGGGGGGGCCTGGTGAGCAGTTCTTC.

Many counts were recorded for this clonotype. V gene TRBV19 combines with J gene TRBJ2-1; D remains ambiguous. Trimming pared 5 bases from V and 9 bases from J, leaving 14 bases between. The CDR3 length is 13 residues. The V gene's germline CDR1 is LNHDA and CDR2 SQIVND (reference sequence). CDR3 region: CASSRDWSTEQFF. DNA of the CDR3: TGTGCCAGTAGTCGCGACTGGTCCACTGAGCAGTTCTTC. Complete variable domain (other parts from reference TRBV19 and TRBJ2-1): DGGITQSPKYLFRKEGQNVTLSCEQNLNHDAMYWYRQDPGQGLRLIYYSQIVNDFQKGDIAEGYSVSREKKESFPLTVTSAQKNPTAFYLCASSRDWSTEQFFGPGTRLTVL.

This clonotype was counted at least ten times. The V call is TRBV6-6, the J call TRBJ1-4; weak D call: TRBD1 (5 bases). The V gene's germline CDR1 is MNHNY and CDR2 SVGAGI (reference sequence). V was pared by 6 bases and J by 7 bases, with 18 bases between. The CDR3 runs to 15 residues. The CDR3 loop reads CASRTRGTGGEKLFF. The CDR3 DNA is TGTGCCAGCAGAACCCGGGGGACGGGGGGTGAAAAACTGTTTTTT.